This T cell receptor (beta chain) was sequenced in a study of low-dose radiotherapy and immunotherapy resistance in tumors. About the study: Cohort 1 was treated with 0.5 Gy per fraction at 2-week intervals, amounting to 6.5 Gy overall. One day prior to radiation and immunotherapy, intravenous cyclophosphamide at 200 mg/m2 was given, repeated every two weeks.

The sample's time point: after trial treatment. Treatment of the sample: LDRT plus nivolumab, ipilimumab, low-dose cyclophosphamide and aspirin (RACIN trial). TRAV- and TRBV-specific primers, spanning alpha and beta chains, primed first-strand cDNA. Over roughly 19 PCR cycles, TCRs were amplified from a constant-region primer and V-primer adapter. TCRdb re-called the reads through MiXCR, storing one row per CDR3 protein. This table has tens of thousands of distinct CDR3 sequences, 15% to 20% appearing once. This clonotype was seen repeatedly, ten times or more. The V gene's germline CDR1 is SGHDN and CDR2 FVKESK. Trimming cost V 3 bases and J 3 bases, with 7 bases left between them. CDR3 length: 13 residues.

This TCR was sampled from a male donor with prostate cancer. Material: PBMCs, obtained after low-dose radiotherapy plus immunotherapy. The V gene is TRBV14, the J gene TRBJ2-3; the D is unclear. DNA for the CDR3: TGTGCCAGCAGCCATTCTGGGACAGATACGCAGTATTTT. Translation gives CASSHSGTDTQYF.